This T cell receptor beta chain was sequenced during a study of cytomegalovirus exposure and HLA in healthy donors. Study outcomes and limitations: CMV serostatus was the only immune exposure information that was available. The authors considered a cluster of highly shared sequence variants likely to be a sequencing artifact.

The primer mix had 60 Vbeta and 13 Jbeta primers. Libraries were prepared by immunoSEQ multiplex PCR; TCRdb keeps only in-frame clonotypes and omits some of them. The sample has about 270,000 clones; more than 80% are singletons. The V and J ends lost 1 base and 4 bases, in that order; junction bases with no gene match: 5. This CDR3 contains 15 residues. Germline V lookup: CDR1 MGHRA, CDR2 YSYEKL. A word on this clone: The antigen remains undetermined.

This receptor was taken from a man in his forties in good health and CMV-seropositive. Sequencing was carried out using PBMCs. The chain carries TRBV4-1 and TRBJ2-7; 9 bases map to TRBD1. CDR3 nucleotides: TGCGCCAGCAGCCAAGTTACACAGGGGGCTTACGAGCAGTACTTC. Protein: CASSQVTQGAYEQYF.